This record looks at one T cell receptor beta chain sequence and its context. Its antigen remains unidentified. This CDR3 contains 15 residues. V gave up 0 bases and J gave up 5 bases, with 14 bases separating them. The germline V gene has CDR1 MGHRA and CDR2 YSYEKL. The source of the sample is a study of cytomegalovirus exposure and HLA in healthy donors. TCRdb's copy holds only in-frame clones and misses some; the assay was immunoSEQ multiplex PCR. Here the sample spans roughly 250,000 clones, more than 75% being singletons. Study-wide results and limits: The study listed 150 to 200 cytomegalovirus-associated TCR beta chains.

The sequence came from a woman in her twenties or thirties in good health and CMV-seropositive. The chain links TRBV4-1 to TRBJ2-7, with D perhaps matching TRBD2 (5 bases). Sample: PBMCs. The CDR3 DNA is TGCGCCAGCAGCCAAGACGCGCGAGGGCCGGACGAGCAGTACTTC. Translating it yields CASSQDARGPDEQYF.